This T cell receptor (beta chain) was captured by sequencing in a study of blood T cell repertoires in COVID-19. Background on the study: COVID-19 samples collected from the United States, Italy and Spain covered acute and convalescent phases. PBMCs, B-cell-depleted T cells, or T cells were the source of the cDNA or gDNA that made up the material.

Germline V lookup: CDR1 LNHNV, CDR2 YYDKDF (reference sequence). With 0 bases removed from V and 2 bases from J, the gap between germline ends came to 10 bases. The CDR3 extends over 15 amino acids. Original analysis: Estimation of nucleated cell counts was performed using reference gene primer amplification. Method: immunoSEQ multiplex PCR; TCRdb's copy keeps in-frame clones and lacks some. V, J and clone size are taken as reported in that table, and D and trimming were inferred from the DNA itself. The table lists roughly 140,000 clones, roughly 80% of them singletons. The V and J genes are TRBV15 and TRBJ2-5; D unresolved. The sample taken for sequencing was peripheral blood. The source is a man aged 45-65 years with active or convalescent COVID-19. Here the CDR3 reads CATSRDREVQETQYF. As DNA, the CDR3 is TGTGCCACCAGCAGAGATCGAGAGGTACAAGAGACCCAGTACTTC.